These T cell receptor beta chains were read from a single sample in a study of blood T cell repertoires in COVID-19. Measured with immunoSEQ multiplex PCR; TCRdb has only the in-frame clones, and not every one. Of hundreds of thousands of clones in the sample, 80% to 90% were seen once. Sequenced material: PBMCs or T cells enriched from blood (not recorded which). Receptor source: a man aged 50-59 years who had been exposed to COVID-19. The CDR3 runs from the conserved cysteine through the conserved F or W. D genes are given only for firm matches. Size tells how often a clone was seen (once, few, many) or the class of an expanded clone, and some rows leave it out.

>-|-|TRBJ2-5|TRBV7-3
TGTGCCAGCAGCTTAGGGCGGGCGCAAGAGACCCAGTACTTC
CASSLGRAQETQYF
>-|-|TRBJ1-1|TRBV4-1
TGCGCCAGCAGCCAAGAAGGGGTGAACACTGAAGCTTTCTTT
CASSQEGVNTEAFF
>once|-|TRBJ1-1|TRBV30
TGTGCCTGGAAGAGACAGCACACTGAAGCTTTCTTT
CAWKRQHTEAFF
>-|TRBD2|TRBJ2-5|TRBV9
TGTGCCAGCAGCCCCCTAGCGGGAATACAAGAGACCCAGTACTTC
CASSPLAGIQETQYF
>-|-|TRBJ1-1|TRBV19
TGTGCCAGTAGTACCCTTGGCGGAGCTGAAGCTTTCTTT
CASSTLGGAEAFF
>-|TRBD1|TRBJ2-7|TRBV19
TGTGCCAGTAGTATGGCCCCCGGGACAGGAGCCTACGAGCAGTACTTC
CASSMAPGTGAYEQYF
>-|-|TRBJ1-2|TRBV21-1
TGTGCCAGCAGCAAAGTGGCGGCCGAGGACTCCACTAACTATGGCTACACCTTC
CASSKVAAEDSTNYGYTF
>few|-|TRBJ2-5|TRBV3-1/TRBV3-2
TGTGCCAGCAGCCAAGAGGAATTACAGCGCAGAGGAGGGACCCAGTACTTC
CASSQEELQRRGGTQYF
>-|-|TRBJ2-7|TRBV3-1/TRBV3-2
TGTGCCAGCAGCCGGGACACTTTCTACGAGCAGTACTTC
CASSRDTFYEQYF
>few|-|TRBJ1-6|TRBV12-3/TRBV12-4
TGTGCCAGCAGTTGGCCTAATTCACCCCTCCACTTT
CASSWPNSPLHF
>-|-|TRBJ2-5|TRBV5-1
TGCGCCAGCAGCTTGGGAGGGTGGGAGACCCAGTACTTC
CASSLGGWETQYF
>-|-|TRBJ1-5|TRBV5-6
TGTGCCAGCAGCTTGGCTGGGGGGAAGCCCCAGCATTTT
CASSLAGGKPQHF
>-|TRBD1|TRBJ1-1|TRBV5-4
TGTGCCAGCAGCCCGACCCCGGGACAGGTCCGTAGGGAAGCTTTCTTT
CASSPTPGQVRREAFF
>-|-|TRBJ1-1|TRBV7-9
TGTGCCAGCAGCTTTAGGGACTACACTGAAGCTTTCTTT
CASSFRDYTEAFF
>-|-|TRBJ2-1|TRBV19
TGTGCCAGTAGTATCTCAAGCGGAAGCTCCTACAATGAGCAGTTCTTC
CASSISSGSSYNEQFF
>once|-|TRBJ2-2|TRBV5-4
TGTGCCAGCAGCCCCGTGGCGGGGCAGAACACCGGGGAGCTGTTTTTT
CASSPVAGQNTGELFF
>-|-|TRBJ2-1|TRBV10-3
TGTGCCATCAGTGAAGGCGGGAATTTCTACAATGAGCAGTTCTTC
CAISEGGNFYNEQFF
>-|-|TRBJ1-5|TRBV6-5
TGTGCCAGCAGATTACAGCCGTCCAGCAATCAGCCCCAGCATTTT
CASRLQPSSNQPQHF
>once|-|TRBJ1-4|TRBV24-1
TGTGCCACCAGTGACCCCCGGGGTCCGAGTGAAAAACTGTTTTTT
CATSDPRGPSEKLFF
>-|TRBD1|TRBJ1-2|TRBV28
TGTGCCAGCAGTTTAATCGCAGGGGGCGCTTCGGATGGCTACACCTTC
CASSLIAGGASDGYTF
>-|-|TRBJ2-2|TRBV7-3
TGTGCCAGCAGCTTTTCGGGGTCCGGGGAGCTGTTTTTT
CASSFSGSGELFF
>-|TRBD1|TRBJ2-5|TRBV3-1/TRBV3-2
TGTGCCAGCAGCCAGCTTCCGGGACAGCAAGAGACCCAGTACTTC
CASSQLPGQQETQYF
>-|-|TRBJ1-1|TRBV13
TGTGCCAGCAGTCGTAGGGCAGGGTTAGACGAAGCTTTCTTT
CASSRRAGLDEAFF
>-|-|TRBJ1-4|TRBV5-1
TGCGCCAGCAGCTCGGGAGTGGTCGGGGCCGGTAATGAAAAACTGTTTTTT
CASSSGVVGAGNEKLFF
>-|TRBD1|TRBJ2-1|TRBV7-9
TGTGCCAGCAGCTTAGGACAGGGGGATTACAATGAGCAGTTCTTC
CASSLGQGDYNEQFF
>-|-|TRBJ2-7|TRBV3-1/TRBV3-2
TGTGCCAGCAGCCAAGATCGACTGATCTCCTACGAGCAGTACTTC
CASSQDRLISYEQYF